This paragraph reports one T cell receptor beta chain. CDR3 size: 12 residues. The V and J ends lost 5 bases and 7 bases respectively, with 9 bases between them. This sample is drawn from a study of blood T cell repertoires in COVID-19. Libraries were prepared by immunoSEQ multiplex PCR; TCRdb keeps only in-frame clonotypes and omits some of them. There are about 120,000 clones in the sample; about nine tenths occur only once, and about 4.7% lies in the top ten. The receptor comes from a man aged 40-50 years with acute or convalescent COVID-19. The sample was peripheral blood. V usage is TRBV12-3 or TRBV12-4 and J usage is TRBJ2-1, with D hard to call. The CDR3, as DNA: TGTGCCAGCAGTCCCCCCCATAATGAGCAGTTCTTC. This translates into CASSPPHNEQFF.